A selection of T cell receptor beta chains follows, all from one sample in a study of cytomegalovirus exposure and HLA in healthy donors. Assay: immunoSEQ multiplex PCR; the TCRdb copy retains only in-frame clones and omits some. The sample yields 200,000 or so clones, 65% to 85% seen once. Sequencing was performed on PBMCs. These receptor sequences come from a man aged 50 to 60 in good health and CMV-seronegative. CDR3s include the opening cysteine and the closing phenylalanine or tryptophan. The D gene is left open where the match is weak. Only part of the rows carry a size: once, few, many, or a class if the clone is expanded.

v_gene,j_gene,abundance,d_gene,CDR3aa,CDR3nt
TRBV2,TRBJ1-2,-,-,CASEIDSSYGYTF,TGTGCCAGCGAGATCGACAGTTCATATGGCTACACCTTC
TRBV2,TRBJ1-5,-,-,CASSEKENQPQHF,TGTGCCAGCAGTGAAAAGGAGAATCAGCCCCAGCATTTT
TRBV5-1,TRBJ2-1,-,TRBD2,CASSLGLAGTRPNEQFF,TGCGCCAGCAGCTTGGGACTAGCGGGAACCCGACCGAATGAGCAGTTCTTC
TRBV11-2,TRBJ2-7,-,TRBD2,CASSSGLAGWSSYEQYF,TGTGCCAGCAGCTCGGGACTAGCGGGATGGTCGTCCTACGAGCAGTACTTC
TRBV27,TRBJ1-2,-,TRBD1,CASSLRGQPSYGYTF,TGTGCCAGCAGTTTACGGGGACAGCCCTCCTATGGCTACACCTTC
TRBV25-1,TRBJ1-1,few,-,CASSASTVMNTEAFF,TGTGCCAGCAGCGCCTCGACAGTAATGAACACTGAAGCTTTCTTT
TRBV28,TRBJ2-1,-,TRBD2,CASRSTRGTSGNNEQFF,TGTGCCAGCAGGTCCACGCGCGGGACTAGCGGAAACAATGAGCAGTTCTTC
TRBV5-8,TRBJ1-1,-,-,CASSLRMGSTEAFF,TGTGCCAGCAGCCTCCGGATGGGGAGCACTGAAGCTTTCTTT
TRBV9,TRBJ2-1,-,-,CASSFGGTGPNNEQFF,TGTGCCAGCTCCTTTGGGGGCACGGGGCCAAACAATGAGCAGTTCTTC
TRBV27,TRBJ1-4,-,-,CASSLDGGVGEKLFF,TGTGCCAGCAGTTTAGATGGAGGGGTAGGTGAAAAACTGTTTTTT
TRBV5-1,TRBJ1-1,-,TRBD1,CASSSGQGNTEAFF,TGCGCCAGCAGCTCGGGACAGGGGAACACTGAAGCTTTCTTT
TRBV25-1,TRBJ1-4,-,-,CASSETGSTNEKLFF,TGTGCCAGCAGTGAAACGGGGTCGACTAATGAAAAACTGTTTTTT
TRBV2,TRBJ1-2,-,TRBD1,CASGGAGGIDGYTF,TGTGCCAGCGGGGGCGCAGGGGGAATAGATGGCTACACCTTC
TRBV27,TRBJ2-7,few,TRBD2,CASSSGLANVYEQYF,TGTGCCAGCAGTTCAGGACTAGCGAACGTTTACGAGCAGTACTTC
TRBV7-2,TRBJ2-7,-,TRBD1,CASSLGQGAFYEQYF,TGTGCCAGCAGCTTAGGGCAGGGGGCGTTCTACGAGCAGTACTTC
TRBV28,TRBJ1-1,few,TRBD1,CASSLGQVGTEAFF,TGTGCCAGCAGTCTCGGACAGGTTGGCACTGAAGCTTTCTTT
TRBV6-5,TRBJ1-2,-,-,CASSYSTGGYTF,TGTGCCAGCAGTTACTCTACGGGAGGCTACACCTTC
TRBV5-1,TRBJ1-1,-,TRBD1,CASSSQGAGTEAFF,TGCGCCAGCAGCTCACAGGGGGCTGGCACTGAAGCTTTCTTT
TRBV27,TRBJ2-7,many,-,CASSLAGAYEQYF,TGTGCCAGCAGTTTAGCGGGTGCCTACGAGCAGTACTTC
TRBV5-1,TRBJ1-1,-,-,CASSLDRAMNTEAFF,TGCGCCAGCAGCTTGGACAGGGCGATGAACACTGAAGCTTTCTTT
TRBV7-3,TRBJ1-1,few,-,CASRSSGGSTEAFF,TGTGCCAGCAGGAGTTCAGGAGGGTCTACTGAAGCTTTCTTT
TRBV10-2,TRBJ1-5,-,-,CASSDNSGPNQPQHF,TGCGCCAGCAGTGACAACAGCGGTCCCAATCAGCCCCAGCATTTT
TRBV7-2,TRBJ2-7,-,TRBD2,CASSLTRTSGRAYEQYF,TGTGCCAGCAGCTTGACCCGGACTAGCGGGAGGGCCTACGAGCAGTACTTC
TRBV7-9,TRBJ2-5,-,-,CASSSGLGSQETQYF,TGTGCCAGCAGCTCGGGACTGGGTTCCCAAGAGACCCAGTACTTC
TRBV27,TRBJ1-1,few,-,CASSQGLVTEAFF,TGTGCCAGCAGTCAGGGGCTGGTGACTGAAGCTTTCTTT
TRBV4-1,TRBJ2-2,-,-,CASSQGPDSGRSF,TGCGCCAGCAGCCAAGGTCCGGATAGCGGACGGTCTTTT
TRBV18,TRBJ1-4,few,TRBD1,CASSFAGTGNEKLFF,TGTGCCAGCTCATTCGCCGGGACAGGGAATGAAAAACTGTTTTTT